This TCR beta chain comes out of a study of CD8+CD57+ T cells in acquired aplastic anemia. Looking at the study overall: Sorted cells (CD4+ and CD8+) yielded DNA amounts that averaged about 3.1 ug.

Patients chosen for sequencing had CD8+CD57+ cells that had expanded, as shown by flow cytometry. The CDR3 is made up of 14 amino acids. Per germline, CDR1 MNHEY and CDR2 SVGAGI. V trimming: 0 bases; J trimming: 7 bases; junction bases outside the gene matches: 4. Study-wide findings and caveats: Roughly 30 sequences, all CD8+ CDR3, were shared between patients and controls.

TCR beta VDJ combinations and CDR3 sequences were profiled from genomic DNA. TCRdb re-called the reads with MiXCR, one entry per CDR3 protein. The data show 250,000 or so distinct CDR3 sequences, more than 45% seen once. This clonotype showed up just a few times. Its antigen is still unknown. The sequence was collected from a human donor with aplastic anemia. The sample was sorted CD4+, CD8+, or CD8+CD57+ T cells (not recorded which) from PBMCs. The chain is built from TRBV6-5 and TRBJ1-1, with 8 nucleotides matching TRBD1. In nucleotides, the CDR3 is TGTGCCAGCAGTTACTCTACAGGGGGGGGTGAAGCTTTCTTT. Translating gives CASSYSTGGGEAFF.